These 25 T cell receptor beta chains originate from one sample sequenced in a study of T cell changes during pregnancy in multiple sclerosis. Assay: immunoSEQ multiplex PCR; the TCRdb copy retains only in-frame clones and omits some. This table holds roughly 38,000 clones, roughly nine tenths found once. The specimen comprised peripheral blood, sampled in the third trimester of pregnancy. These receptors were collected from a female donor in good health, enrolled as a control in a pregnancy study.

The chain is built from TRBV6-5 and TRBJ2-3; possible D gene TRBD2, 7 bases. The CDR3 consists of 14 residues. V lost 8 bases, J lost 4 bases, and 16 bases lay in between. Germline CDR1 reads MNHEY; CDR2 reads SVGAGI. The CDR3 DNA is TGTGCCAGCGCGGCGACGGGGGGCCCAGATACGCAGTATTTT. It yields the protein CASAATGGPDTQYF.

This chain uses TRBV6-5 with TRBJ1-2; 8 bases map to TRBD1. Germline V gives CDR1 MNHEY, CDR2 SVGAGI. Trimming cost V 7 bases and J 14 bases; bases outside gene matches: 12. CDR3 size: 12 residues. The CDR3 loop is CASTGTDRGLTF. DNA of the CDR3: TGTGCCAGCACGGGGACCGACAGGGGACTTACCTTC.

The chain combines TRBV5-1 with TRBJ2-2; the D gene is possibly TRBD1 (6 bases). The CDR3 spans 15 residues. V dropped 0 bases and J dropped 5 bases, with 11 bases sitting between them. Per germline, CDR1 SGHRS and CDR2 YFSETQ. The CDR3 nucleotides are TGCGCCAGCAGCTTGGTTCAGGGGCCAACCGGGGAGCTGTTTTTT. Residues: CASSLVQGPTGELFF.

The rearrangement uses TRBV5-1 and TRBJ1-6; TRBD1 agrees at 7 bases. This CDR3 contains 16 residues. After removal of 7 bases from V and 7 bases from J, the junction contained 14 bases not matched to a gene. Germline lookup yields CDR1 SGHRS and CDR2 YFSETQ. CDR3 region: CASRLTTGQGNSPLHF. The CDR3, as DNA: TGCGCCAGCCGACTAACGACAGGGCAGGGGAATTCACCCCTCCACTTT.

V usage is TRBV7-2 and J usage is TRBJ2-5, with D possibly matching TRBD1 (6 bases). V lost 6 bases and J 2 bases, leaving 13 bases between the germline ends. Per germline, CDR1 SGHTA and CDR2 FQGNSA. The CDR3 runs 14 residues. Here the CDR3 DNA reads TGTGCCAGCAGTCTTCTCAGGGGTCAAGAGACCCAGTACTTC. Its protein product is CASSLLRGQETQYF.

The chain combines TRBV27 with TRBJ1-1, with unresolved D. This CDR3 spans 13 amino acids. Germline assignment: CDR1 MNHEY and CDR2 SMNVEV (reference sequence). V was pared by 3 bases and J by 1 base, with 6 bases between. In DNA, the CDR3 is TGTGCCAGCAGTTTGTTTCGGAACACTGAAGCTTTCTTT. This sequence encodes CASSLFRNTEAFF.

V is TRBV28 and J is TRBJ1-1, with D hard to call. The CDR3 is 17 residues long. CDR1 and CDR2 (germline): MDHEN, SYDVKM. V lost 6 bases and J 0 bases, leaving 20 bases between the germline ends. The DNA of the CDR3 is TGTGCCAGCAGCCTCCTCATGGGCCGGTCCATGAACACTGAAGCTTTCTTT. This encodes CASSLLMGRSMNTEAFF.

In DNA, the CDR3 is TGTGCCAGCAGCGTAGGAACGGGGGGGGACACAGATACGCAGTATTTT. Translating it yields CASSVGTGGDTDTQYF. The V gene is TRBV9, the J gene TRBJ2-3; 8 positions match TRBD2. The CDR3 is made up of 16 amino acids. Germline CDR1 reads SGDLS; CDR2 reads YYNGEE. Losses at the gene ends were 0 bases for V and 2 bases for J; bases not matched to a gene: 5.

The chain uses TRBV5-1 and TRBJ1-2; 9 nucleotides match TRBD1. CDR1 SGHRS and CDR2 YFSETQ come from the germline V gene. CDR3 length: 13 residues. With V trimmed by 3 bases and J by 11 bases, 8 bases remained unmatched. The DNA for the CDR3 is TGCGCCAGCAGCTCGACAGGGGGACGGGAGTACACCTTC. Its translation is CASSSTGGREYTF.

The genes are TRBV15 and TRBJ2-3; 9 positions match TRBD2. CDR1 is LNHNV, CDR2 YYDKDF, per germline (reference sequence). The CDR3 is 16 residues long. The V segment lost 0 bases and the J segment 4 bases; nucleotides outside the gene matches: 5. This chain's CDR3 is CATSRDRGRAPDTQYF. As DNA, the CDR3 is TGTGCCACCAGCAGAGATCGCGGGAGGGCCCCAGATACGCAGTATTTT.

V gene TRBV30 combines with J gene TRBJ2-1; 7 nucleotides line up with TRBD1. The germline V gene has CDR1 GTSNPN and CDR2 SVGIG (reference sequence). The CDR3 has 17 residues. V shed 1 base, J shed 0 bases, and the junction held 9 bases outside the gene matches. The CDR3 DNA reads TGTGCCTGGAGTGGGACGACAGGGATGATCTCCTACAATGAGCAGTTCTTC. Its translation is CAWSGTTGMISYNEQFF.

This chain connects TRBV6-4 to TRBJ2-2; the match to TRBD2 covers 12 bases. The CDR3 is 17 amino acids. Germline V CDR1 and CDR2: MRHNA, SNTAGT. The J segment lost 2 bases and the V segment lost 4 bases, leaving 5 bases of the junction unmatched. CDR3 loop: CASSATSGGKNTGELFF. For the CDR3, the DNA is TGTGCCAGCAGTGCCACTAGCGGGGGGAAAAACACCGGGGAGCTGTTTTTT.

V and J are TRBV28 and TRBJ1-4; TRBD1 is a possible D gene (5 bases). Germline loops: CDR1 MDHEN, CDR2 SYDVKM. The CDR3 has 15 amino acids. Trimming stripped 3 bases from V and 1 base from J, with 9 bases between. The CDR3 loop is CASSFRQGTNEKLFF. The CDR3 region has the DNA TGTGCCAGCAGTTTCAGGCAGGGAACTAATGAAAAACTGTTTTTT. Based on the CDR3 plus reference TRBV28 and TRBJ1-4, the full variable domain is DVKVTQSSRYLVKRTGEKVFLECVQDMDHENMFWYRQDPGLGLRLIYFSYDVKMKEKGDIPEGYSVSREKKERFSLILESASTNQTSMYLCASSFRQGTNEKLFFGSGTQLSVL.

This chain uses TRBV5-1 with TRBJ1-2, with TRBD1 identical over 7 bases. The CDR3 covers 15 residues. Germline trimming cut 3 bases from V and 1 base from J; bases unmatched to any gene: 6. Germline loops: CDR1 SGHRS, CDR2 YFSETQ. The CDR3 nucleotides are TGCGCCAGCAGCTGGGGGGCAGGGGGTAACTATGGCTACACCTTC. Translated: CASSWGAGGNYGYTF.

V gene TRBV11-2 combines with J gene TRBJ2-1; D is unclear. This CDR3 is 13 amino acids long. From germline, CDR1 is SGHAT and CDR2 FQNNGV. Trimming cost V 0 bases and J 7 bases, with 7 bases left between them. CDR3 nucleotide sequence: TGTGCCAGCAGCTTAGACTCTCTGAATGAGCAGTTCTTC. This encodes CASSLDSLNEQFF.

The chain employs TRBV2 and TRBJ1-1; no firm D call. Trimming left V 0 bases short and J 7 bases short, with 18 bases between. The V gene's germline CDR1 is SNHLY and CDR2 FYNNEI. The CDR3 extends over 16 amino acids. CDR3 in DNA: TGTGCCAGCAGTGAAGCGCTTCCACGTCGCGCTATTGAAGCTTTCTTT. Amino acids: CASSEALPRRAIEAFF.

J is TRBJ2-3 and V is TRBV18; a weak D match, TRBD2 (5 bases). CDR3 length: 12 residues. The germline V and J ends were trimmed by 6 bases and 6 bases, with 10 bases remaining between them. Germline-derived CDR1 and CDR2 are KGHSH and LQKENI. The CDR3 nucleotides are TGTGCCAGCTCGACACTAGGGGATACGCAGTATTTT. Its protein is CASSTLGDTQYF. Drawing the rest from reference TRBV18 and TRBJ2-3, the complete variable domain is NAGVMQNPRHLVRRRGQEARLRCSPMKGHSHVYWYRQLPEEGLKFMVYLQKENIIDESGMPKERFSAEFPKEGPSILRIQQVVRGDSAAYFCASSTLGDTQYFGPGTRLTVL.

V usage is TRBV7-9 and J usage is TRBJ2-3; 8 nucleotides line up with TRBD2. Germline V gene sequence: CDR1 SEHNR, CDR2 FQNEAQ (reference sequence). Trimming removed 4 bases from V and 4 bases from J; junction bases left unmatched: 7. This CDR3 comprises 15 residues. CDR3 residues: CASSSRGADPDTQYF. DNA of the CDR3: TGTGCCAGCAGCTCGCGGGGGGCGGATCCAGATACGCAGTATTTT.

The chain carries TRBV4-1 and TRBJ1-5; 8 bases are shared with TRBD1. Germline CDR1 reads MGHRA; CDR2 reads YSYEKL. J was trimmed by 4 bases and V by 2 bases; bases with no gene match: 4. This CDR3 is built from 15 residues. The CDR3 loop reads CASSQPQGGNQPQHF. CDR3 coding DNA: TGCGCCAGCAGCCAACCACAGGGGGGAAATCAGCCCCAGCATTTT.

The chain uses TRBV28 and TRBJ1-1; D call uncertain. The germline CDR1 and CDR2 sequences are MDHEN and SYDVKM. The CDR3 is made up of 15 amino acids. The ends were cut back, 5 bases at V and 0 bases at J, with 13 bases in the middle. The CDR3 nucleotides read TGTGCCAGCAGTGGGAAGGAGGGCATGAACACTGAAGCTTTCTTT. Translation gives CASSGKEGMNTEAFF.

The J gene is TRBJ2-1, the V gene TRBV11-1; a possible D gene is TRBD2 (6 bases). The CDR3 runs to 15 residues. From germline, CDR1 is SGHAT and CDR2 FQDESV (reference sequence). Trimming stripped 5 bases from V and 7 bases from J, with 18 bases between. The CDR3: CASSPRVVRGNEQFF. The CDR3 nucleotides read TGTGCCAGCAGCCCAAGGGTAGTCCGGGGGAATGAGCAGTTCTTC. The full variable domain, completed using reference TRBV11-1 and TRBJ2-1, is EAEVAQSPRYKITEKSQAVAFWCDPISGHATLYWYRQILGQGPELLVQFQDESVVDDSQLPKDRFSAERLKGVDSTLKIQPAELGDSAMYLCASSPRVVRGNEQFFGPGTRLTVL.

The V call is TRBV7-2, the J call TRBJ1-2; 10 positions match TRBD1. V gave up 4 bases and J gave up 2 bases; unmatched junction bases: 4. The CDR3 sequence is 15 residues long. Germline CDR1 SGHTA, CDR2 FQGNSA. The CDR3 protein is CASSSGQGGNYGYTF. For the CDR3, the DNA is TGTGCCAGCAGCTCTGGACAGGGGGGGAACTATGGCTACACCTTC.

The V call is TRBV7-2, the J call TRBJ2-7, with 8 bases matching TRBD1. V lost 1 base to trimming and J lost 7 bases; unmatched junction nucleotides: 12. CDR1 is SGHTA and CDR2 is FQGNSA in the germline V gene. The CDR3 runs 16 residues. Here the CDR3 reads CASSLGDRSPAGEQYF. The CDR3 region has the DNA TGTGCCAGCAGCTTAGGGGACAGGAGCCCTGCAGGGGAGCAGTACTTC.

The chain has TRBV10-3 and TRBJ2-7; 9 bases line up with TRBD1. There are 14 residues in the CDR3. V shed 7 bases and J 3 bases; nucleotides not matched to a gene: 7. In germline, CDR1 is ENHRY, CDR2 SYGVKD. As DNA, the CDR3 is TGTGCCATCACCGAGGGGGGACAGGGCTACGAGCAGTACTTC. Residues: CAITEGGQGYEQYF.

Here the CDR3 DNA reads TGTGCCAGCAGCCCGCACCCGGGACTAGCGGGGCCGAACACCGGGGAGCTGTTTTTT. It is translated as CASSPHPGLAGPNTGELFF. The rearrangement links TRBV7-3 to TRBJ2-2; 13 bases are shared with TRBD2. V dropped 5 bases and J dropped 0; count of bases not matched to a gene: 9. Germline V gene sequence: CDR1 SGHTA, CDR2 FQGTGA. The CDR3 contains 19 residues.